A single sample is the source of the 27 T cell receptor beta chains below, sequenced in a study of regulatory T cells in long-lasting Graves disease. Relying on iRepertoire HTBI primers and Arm-PCR of CDR3 regions, the team built TCR beta libraries. TCRdb called the multiplex PCR reads again in MiXCR, with one record for every CDR3 protein. The sample consists of approximately 400,000 distinct CDR3 sequences, about a quarter of them appearing once. Time point indicated: persistent/refractory GD, antithyroid drugs over 5 years with positive TRAb. The TCR library was made from RNA that had been extracted from PBMCs in TRIzol. Sequencing used peripheral blood mononuclear cells (PBMCs), obtained when the disease was refractory, from a patient treated with antithyroid drugs. The receptors come from a female donor with Graves disease.

This clonotype was found a few times. The chain employs TRBV6-1 and TRBJ2-1, with 8 bases fitting TRBD2. Germline V gene data show CDR1 as MNHNS and CDR2 as SASEGT. This CDR3 has 14 residues. Trimming took 7 bases from V and 4 from J; bases not matched to a gene: 6. Written as DNA, the CDR3 is TGTGCCAGCATCTCCGGCGGGAGGTACAATGAGCAGTTCTTC. Encoded protein: CASISGGRYNEQFF.

V and J are TRBV18 and TRBJ2-7; weak D call: TRBD2 (7 bases). CDR3 length equals 14 residues. Germline lookup yields CDR1 KGHSH and CDR2 LQKENI. V shed 6 bases and J shed 4 bases, with 16 bases lying between them. The CDR3 nucleotides are TGTGCCAGCTCCCAAGGGGGGGGCTCGTACGAGCAGTACTTC. Residues: CASSQGGGSYEQYF.

The chain is built from TRBV20-1 and TRBJ2-1; D perhaps matches TRBD2 (5 bases). Trimming stripped 5 bases from V and 10 bases from J, with 15 bases between. CDR3 length: 12 amino acids. Germline V CDR1 and CDR2: DFQATT, SNEGSKA (reference sequence). CDR3 sequence: CSAGSLDLEQFF. The DNA of the CDR3 is TGCAGTGCTGGCTCCCTGGACTTAGAGCAGTTCTTC.

This clonotype was found many times. V usage is TRBV20-1 and J usage is TRBJ1-1, with 8 bases aligning to TRBD1. This CDR3 has 12 amino acids. V was pared by 4 bases and J by 11 bases, with 9 bases of the junction left unmatched. Per the germline V gene, CDR1 is DFQATT and CDR2 is SNEGSKA (reference sequence). The CDR3 DNA reads as TGCAGTGCTATATTCGACAGGGGTATTGCTTTCTTT. Translated, it gives CSAIFDRGIAFF.

The sample holds a few counts of this clonotype. The chain carries TRBV19 and TRBJ1-2, with D unresolved. Trimming removed 6 bases at V and 2 bases at J, with 10 bases between. Germline CDR1 LNHDA, CDR2 SQIVND (reference sequence). This CDR3 contains 13 residues. The CDR3 reads CASRLGLNYGYTF. As DNA, the CDR3 is TGTGCCAGTAGATTAGGACTAAACTATGGCTACACCTTC.

This clonotype was recorded a few times. V is TRBV10-3 and J is TRBJ2-4; 13 bases are shared with TRBD2. Trimming took 0 bases from V and 1 from J; bases not matched to a gene: 12. CDR1 and CDR2 (germline): ENHRY, SYGVKD. The CDR3 extends over 21 amino acids. Here the CDR3 DNA reads TGTGCCATCAGTGAGTCCGAAACTAGCGGGAGGGCCCTCGGGGCCAAAAACATTCAGTACTTC. Its translation is CAISESETSGRALGAKNIQYF.

The V call is TRBV6-1, the J call TRBJ1-1; D gene unclear. V lost 8 bases to trimming and J lost 3 bases, with 13 bases between them. This CDR3 contains 13 residues. The germline CDR1 and CDR2 sequences are MNHNS and SASEGT. Written as DNA, the CDR3 is TGTGCCAGCTCGACACTTCACTACACTGAAGCTTTCTTT. Residues: CASSTLHYTEAFF.

This clonotype was picked up a small number of times. The chain is built from TRBV7-9 and TRBJ1-4, with D uncertain. The V end was cut by 3 bases, the J end by 5 bases, with 13 bases between. CDR3 length: 15 residues. CDR1 is SEHNR and CDR2 is FQNEAQ in the germline V gene (reference sequence). The CDR3 DNA reads TGTGCCAGCAGCTTCGGACCCGCAAACAATGAAAAACTGTTTTTT. This translates into CASSFGPANNEKLFF. Drawing the rest from reference TRBV7-9 and TRBJ1-4, the complete variable domain is DTGVSQNPRHKITKRGQNVTFRCDPISEHNRLYWYRQTLGQGPEFLTYFQNEAQLEKSRLLSDRFSAERPKGSFSTLEIQRTEQGDSAMYLCASSFGPANNEKLFFGSGTQLSVL.

Turning to this clonotype: Its ends do not fully match the called genes, so a read error is possible. The V and J genes are TRBV2 and TRBJ1-5; D gene ambiguous. The CDR3 extends over 13 amino acids. Germline CDR1 SNHLY, CDR2 FYNNEI. The CDR3 region is CTSSEDGGKPQHF. CDR3 sequence (DNA): TGTACCAGCAGTGAAGACGGCGGGAAGCCCCAGCATTTT.

DNA for the CDR3: TGTGCCAGCAGCTTAGGTGCGGGAGCGTCCTACAATGAGCAGTTCTTC. Translated: CASSLGAGASYNEQFF. This rearrangement joins TRBV7-8 to TRBJ2-1, with TRBD2 matching over 7 bases. Unmatched junction bases numbered 4, after V lost 1 base and J lost 1 base. This CDR3 contains 16 residues. The germline V gene has CDR1 SGHVS and CDR2 FQNEAQ.

The sample holds a few counts of this clonotype. The chain couples TRBV7-3 to TRBJ2-2; 13 bases match TRBD2. CDR1 and CDR2 from the germline V gene are SGHTA and FQGTGA. V lost 2 bases and J lost 3; bases outside the gene matches: 9. The CDR3 has 19 residues. The CDR3: CASSLLPRTSGSYTGELFF. Here the CDR3 DNA reads TGTGCCAGCAGCTTACTTCCTCGGACTAGCGGGAGTTACACCGGGGAGCTGTTTTTT.

The chain carries TRBV7-9 and TRBJ1-2; tentatively, D is TRBD1 (6 bases). The V gene lost 2 bases and the J gene lost 2 bases, with 15 bases spanning the gap. The CDR3 has 16 residues. Germline CDR1 and CDR2: SEHNR and FQNEAQ (reference sequence). CDR3 loop: CASSLMGGRRNYGYTF. Here the CDR3 DNA reads TGTGCCAGCAGCTTAATGGGGGGCAGACGCAACTATGGCTACACCTTC.

At least ten counts were recorded for this clonotype. The chain has TRBV19 and TRBJ2-7, with 9 bases matching TRBD1. Germline V gene sequence: CDR1 LNHDA, CDR2 SQIVND (reference sequence). V lost 6 bases, J lost 5 bases, and 11 bases stayed unmatched. The CDR3 spans 15 residues. The CDR3 is CASSRPGQGIHEQYF. The DNA for the CDR3 is TGTGCCAGTAGCAGACCGGGACAGGGTATCCACGAGCAGTACTTC. Full variable domain (outside the CDR3, taken from reference TRBV19 and TRBJ2-7): DGGITQSPKYLFRKEGQNVTLSCEQNLNHDAMYWYRQDPGQGLRLIYYSQIVNDFQKGDIAEGYSVSREKKESFPLTVTSAQKNPTAFYLCASSRPGQGIHEQYFGPGTRLTVT.

The chain employs TRBV20-1 and TRBJ2-7, with 7 nucleotides matching TRBD1. Germline V gene lookup returns CDR1 DFQATT and CDR2 SNEGSKA (reference sequence). The CDR3 runs to 14 residues. J lost 5 bases, V lost 1 base, and 8 bases had no gene match. CDR3 coding DNA: TGCAGTGCTAGAGTTTTAGGGGGCCGGGACGAGCAGTACTTC. The encoded protein is CSARVLGGRDEQYF.

The CDR3 region has the DNA TGTGCCAGCAGCCCGCCCGGGGGGAGGTACACCGGGGAGCTGTTTTTT. Amino acids: CASSPPGGRYTGELFF. The gene calls are TRBV5-4 and TRBJ2-2; 7 bases are a match to TRBD2. This CDR3 region has 16 residues. In germline, CDR1 is SGHNT, CDR2 YYREEE (reference sequence). With V trimmed by 4 bases and J by 3 bases, 9 bases remained unmatched.

This clonotype has only one observation. This chain joins TRBV5-4 and TRBJ1-3; TRBD1 might be the D (6 bases). The length of the CDR3 is 16 residues. Germline V gives CDR1 SGHNT, CDR2 YYREEE (reference sequence). Trimming stripped 0 bases from V and 0 bases from J, with 10 bases between. The CDR3 here is CASSLAGANSGNTIYF. CDR3 nucleotides: TGTGCCAGCAGCTTGGCAGGGGCCAACTCTGGAAACACCATATATTTT.

The chain carries TRBV5-1 and TRBJ2-2, with D unresolved. There are 14 residues in the CDR3. Germline CDR1 SGHRS, CDR2 YFSETQ. V was trimmed by 0 bases and J by 3 bases, leaving 6 bases between them. The DNA of the CDR3 is TGCGCCAGCAGCTTGGATCTATACACCGGGGAGCTGTTTTTT. Translated, it gives CASSLDLYTGELFF.

At least ten counts were recorded for this clonotype. This chain links TRBV20-1 with TRBJ1-5; D is perhaps TRBD1 (5 bases). The CDR3 totals 13 residues. The germline V gene has CDR1 DFQATT and CDR2 SNEGSKA (reference sequence). The V and J ends lost 3 bases and 3 bases respectively, with 9 bases between them. The CDR3 DNA sequence: TGCAGTGCTAGCCGGGGGATCAATCAGCCCCAGCATTTT. Protein: CSASRGINQPQHF.

At least ten counts were recorded for this clonotype. The chain is built from TRBV2 and TRBJ1-6; the D is unclear. This CDR3 is 17 amino acids long. CDR1 is SNHLY and CDR2 is FYNNEI in the germline V gene. The germline V and J ends were trimmed by 2 bases and 7 bases, with 18 bases remaining between them. The CDR3 nucleotides read TGTGCCAGCAGTGAACCTCTGGATCAGGTGGGGAATTCACCCCTCCACTTT. Its translation: CASSEPLDQVGNSPLHF.

The sample holds a few counts of this clonotype. V and J are TRBV5-1 and TRBJ2-1, with a weak D call TRBD1 (6 bases). The germline CDR1 and CDR2 sequences are SGHRS and YFSETQ. Trimming stripped 0 bases from V and 7 bases from J, with 14 bases between. This CDR3 spans 15 amino acids. CDR3 sequence reads: CASSLVAGERNEQFF. The CDR3 bases are TGCGCCAGCAGCTTGGTGGCAGGGGAGAGGAATGAGCAGTTCTTC.

CDR3 amino acids: CASSRDPSGGELLNTEAFF. In nucleotides, the CDR3 is TGTGCCAGCAGTCGGGACCCCTCAGGGGGTGAGCTCCTGAACACTGAAGCTTTCTTT. This chain connects TRBV6-1 to TRBJ1-1; TRBD1 matches 7 bases. CDR3 length: 19 amino acids. CDR1 MNHNS and CDR2 SASEGT come from the germline V gene. V lost 5 bases to trimming and J lost 0 bases; unmatched junction nucleotides: 18.

This clonotype was counted at least ten times. The chain couples TRBV20-1 to TRBJ1-2, with D hard to call. CDR1 and CDR2 from the germline V gene are DFQATT and SNEGSKA (reference sequence). CDR3 length equals 15 residues. The V end lost 4 bases, the J end lost 7 bases, and 22 bases lay between the germline ends. Written as DNA, the CDR3 is TGCAGTGCTAATAAACCGGGATACAGTCAGAGTGGCTACACCTTC. Translated, it gives CSANKPGYSQSGYTF.

This clonotype was seen at least ten times. The rearrangement uses TRBV28 and TRBJ1-2; a weak D match, TRBD1 (6 bases). CDR1 is MDHEN and CDR2 is SYDVKM in the germline V gene. The germline V and J ends were trimmed by 2 bases and 8 bases, with 21 bases remaining between them. The CDR3 loop spans 16 amino acids. The DNA of the CDR3 is TGTGCCAGCAGTTTACGGGCGAGTCGGGGGGCGGACGGCTACACCTTC. Translation: CASSLRASRGADGYTF.

The table lists this clonotype with a few counts. This sequence joins TRBV6-1 and TRBJ1-1; D remains ambiguous. The ends were cut back, 5 bases at V and 3 bases at J, with 10 bases in the middle. Germline CDR1 MNHNS, CDR2 SASEGT. CDR3 length: 13 residues. The CDR3, as DNA: TGTGCCAGCAGTCTCGACAAGTACACTGAAGCTTTCTTT. Its translation is CASSLDKYTEAFF.

This clonotype was detected many times. The chain employs TRBV28 and TRBJ1-1; 8 nucleotides align to TRBD1. The CDR3 is 13 residues long. With V trimmed by 4 bases and J by 5 bases, 3 bases remained unmatched. Germline V lookup: CDR1 MDHEN, CDR2 SYDVKM. As DNA, the CDR3 is TGTGCCAGCAGTTGGACAGGGTGGACTGAAGCTTTCTTT. It is translated as CASSWTGWTEAFF. Based on the CDR3 plus reference TRBV28 and TRBJ1-1, the full variable domain is DVKVTQSSRYLVKRTGEKVFLECVQDMDHENMFWYRQDPGLGLRLIYFSYDVKMKEKGDIPEGYSVSREKKERFSLILESASTNQTSMYLCASSWTGWTEAFFGQGTRLTVV.

This clonotype has only a few counts. V is TRBV29-1 and J is TRBJ2-7; 7 bases line up with TRBD1. V trimming: 6 bases; J trimming: 0 bases; junction bases outside the gene matches: 8. The germline V gene has CDR1 SQVTM and CDR2 ANQGSEA. This CDR3 is built from 14 residues. CDR3 coding DNA: TGCAGCGTGCTTGACAGGGTCCCCTCCTACGAGCAGTACTTC. As protein: CSVLDRVPSYEQYF.

With respect to this clonotype: This may stem from a read error, because a much larger clone lies one nucleotide away. The V call is TRBV2, the J call TRBJ1-2; TRBD1 is a possible D gene (5 bases). CDR3 length: 13 amino acids. Looked up from germline, CDR1 is SNHLY and CDR2 is FYNNEI. The CDR3 nucleotides are TGTGCCAGCAGAGAAGTGGGGGGCTATGGCTACACCTTC. Translating gives CASREVGGYGYTF.